This TCR beta chain appears in the sequencing data of a study of graft-versus-host responses after intestinal transplantation. Here immunoSEQ multiplex PCR was the method, and the copy in TCRdb shows in-frame clones only, minus some. The table lists approximately 70,000 clones, roughly 90% of them singletons. A note on this clone: Its antigen is unknown.

This receptor was taken from a human donor who received an intestinal transplant. The sample in question was unstimulated CD8+ T cells sorted from spleen or lymph node cells, obtained before intestinal transplant.

CDR3 protein: CASSLRGASTDTQYF. The CDR3 bases are TGTGCCAGCAGTTTACGCGGGGCCAGCACAGATACGCAGTATTTT. The J gene is TRBJ2-3, the V gene TRBV28, with D possibly being TRBD2 (6 bases). In germline, CDR1 is MDHEN, CDR2 SYDVKM. There are 15 residues in the CDR3. V lost 2 bases to trimming and J lost 0 bases, with 9 bases between them. Full variable domain (remainder filled in from reference TRBV28 and TRBJ2-3): DVKVTQSSRYLVKRTGEKVFLECVQDMDHENMFWYRQDPGLGLRLIYFSYDVKMKEKGDIPEGYSVSREKKERFSLILESASTNQTSMYLCASSLRGASTDTQYFGPGTRLTVL.